This T cell receptor (beta chain) originates from a study of T cell repertoires in cytomegalovirus infection (dated by TCRdb to the late 2010s). Concerning the study at large: Because public TCR beta signatures pointed to carriage of CMV infection together with the matching HLA type, the HLA type of each donor mattered for the analysis. Overall study outcomes, separate from this receptor: In the ex vivo response, HLA-C-restricted CMV-specific TCR beta clonotypes were dominant, and in two of eight donors the single most frequent clonotype came from this HLA-C-restricted group. In both this cohort and an independent cohort of over 350 donors, the cumulative frequency of public TCR beta family members distinguished carriers of CMV infection plus the relevant HLA type.

The sample was run on an Illumina HiSeq 1500. TCRdb trimmed public reads at Q25 via fastp, called clones via MiXCR and kept in-frame beta chains. Each record represents a unique CDR3 protein, reported with the most common genes and DNA among its rows. The sample data list fewer than 350,000 distinct CDR3 sequences, and roughly a sixth of these were observed just once. The top ten clones comprise more than 10% of the sample. Ten or more counts support this clonotype. The target of this receptor is not known. Base qualities are not recorded, but no much larger clone differs from it by a single base. Input material: PBMCs. The origin of this receptor is a human donor in good health (CMV status not recorded). Some clones in this sample may be carry-over from other donors' samples.

The sequenced DNA is TGCAGTGCTAGACTAGCGGGGGAGACCCTCTACAATGAGCAGTTCTTC. It codes for CSARLAGETLYNEQFF. The chain is assembled from TRBV20-1 and TRBJ2-1, with 10 bases matching TRBD2. There are 16 amino acids in the CDR3, from cysteine to phenylalanine inclusive. The DNA shown is the 48-base CDR3, in frame from base 1. V is trimmed back by 2 bases and J by 3 bases, and the junction contains 7 bases that no gene match accounts for. According to the germline V gene (reference sequence), CDR1 reads DFQATT and CDR2 reads SNEGSKA.